This T cell receptor beta chain was captured by sequencing in a study of Graves' ophthalmopathy and Graves' hyperthyroidism. Study-wide background: Peripheral blood sampling occurred at initial diagnosis, before any treatment.

The V end was cut by 5 bases, the J end by 4 bases, with 8 bases between. This CDR3 has 13 residues. In germline, CDR1 is LGHDT, CDR2 YNNKEL (reference sequence). Study results and limitations: Ophthalmopathy progression cases were predicted by the model with approximately 66% sensitivity and 72.22% specificity.

This clonotype was detected many times. Its antigen is undetermined. RNA transcripts served as template for amplifying TCR beta CDR3 sequences. First-round RT-PCR with HTBI primers preceded a second-round multiplex PCR. Via MiXCR, TCRdb re-called the multiplex PCR reads, giving one row per CDR3 protein. The table lists over 150,000 distinct CDR3 sequences, under 40% of them singletons. CAS ≥3, NOSPECS ≥4, moderate-to-severe activity and duration under 3 months marked donors with ophthalmopathy. Patients with other autoimmune diseases, uncontrolled infections, pregnancy or lactation were excluded. This receptor was identified in a woman aged 40 to 50 with Graves' ophthalmopathy. The specimen sequenced was peripheral blood. The V and J genes are TRBV3-1 and TRBJ2-2; D call uncertain. CDR3 amino acids: CASSTGLTGELFF. CDR3 bases: TGTGCCAGCAGCACGGGCCTCACCGGGGAGCTGTTTTTT.